This T cell receptor (beta chain) derives from a study of blood T cell repertoires in COVID-19. The overall study: Samples of COVID-19 (acute and convalescent) were obtained from the United States, Italy and Spain. T cells, B-cell-depleted T cells, or PBMCs supplied cDNA or gDNA.

Here immunoSEQ multiplex PCR was the method, and the copy in TCRdb shows in-frame clones only, minus some. The repertoire includes some 69,000 clones, 90% of them detected once, and 1.3% sits in the top ten. The CDR3 contains 12 residues. The V gene's germline CDR1 is DFQATT and CDR2 SNEGSKA (reference sequence). The ends were cut back, 3 bases at V and 8 bases at J, with 11 bases in the middle. The sequence was obtained from a man between 60 and 75 years old with acute or convalescent COVID-19. Sequencing was performed on peripheral blood. The chain combines TRBV20-1 with TRBJ1-5; weak D call: TRBD1 (6 bases). In DNA form, the CDR3 reads TGCAGTGCTAGTGGGGGGCTCGAGCCCCAGCATTTT. It is translated as CSASGGLEPQHF.